This is a list of T cell receptor beta chains from one sample in a study of neurological immune-mediated disorders. TCRdb independently ran MiXCR on the 5' RACE reads; one entry per CDR3 protein. The top ten hold 2% to 2.5% of the sample, which has 65,000 to 90,000 distinct CDR3 sequences, about 5.2% seen once. Sequences were obtained from PBMCs. These receptors came from a woman aged 25 to 39 with multiple sclerosis. The CDR3 runs from the conserved cysteine through the conserved F or W. The order of the fields is D gene, J gene, clone size, V gene, CDR3 DNA, CDR3 protein. The D gene is left open where the match is weak. Clone size is shown for a subset of rows, as once, few, many or a class of expanded clone.

.,TRBJ1-5,many,TRBV2,TGTGCCAGCAGCAGCAGCTCATTTGCCCAGCATTTT,CASSSSSFAQHF
.,TRBJ1-1,few,TRBV30,TGTGCCTGGAGTGAGGCCTTTAACACTGAAGCTTTCTTT,CAWSEAFNTEAFF
.,TRBJ2-1,many,TRBV7-2,TGTGCCAGCAGCTCTCCGGGATTCTTGAAAGATGCTGAGTTCTTC,CASSSPGFLKDAEFF
.,TRBJ2-1,many,TRBV20-1,TGCAGTGCTGCGGAGGGGTCCACCTACAATGAGCAGTTCTTC,CSAAEGSTYNEQFF
.,TRBJ2-2,many,TRBV5-1,TGCGCCAGCAGCTTGGGGGATAGGAGCACCGGGGAGCTGTTTTTT,CASSLGDRSTGELFF
.,TRBJ1-5,many,TRBV12-3/TRBV12-4,TGTGCCAGTGCAGATAGCAATCAGCCCCAGCATTTT,CASADSNQPQHF
.,TRBJ2-3,many,TRBV29-1,TGCAGCGTTGAGGCGGGCACAGATACGCAGTATTTT,CSVEAGTDTQYF
TRBD1,TRBJ1-4,many,TRBV7-9,TGTGCCAGCAGCACCGACAGGGCTACCCCCTCAGCTAATGAAAAACTGTTTTTT,CASSTDRATPSANEKLFF
.,TRBJ2-2,many,TRBV7-8,TGTGCCAGCAGCTTGGCCCCTCGGGGGTACACCGGGGAGCTGTTTTTT,CASSLAPRGYTGELFF
.,TRBJ2-1,few,TRBV7-8,TGTGCCAGCAGCTTAGAGCGGGAGCAGTTCTTC,CASSLEREQFF
.,TRBJ1-5,many,TRBV18,TGTGCCAGCTCACCATTCTCTGCCCCGGGCAATCAGCCCCAGCATTTT,CASSPFSAPGNQPQHF
.,TRBJ1-5,many,TRBV7-8,TGTGCCAGCAGCTTAGGTCTGAAGGGATGGCAGCCCCAGCATTTT,CASSLGLKGWQPQHF
.,TRBJ1-6,many,TRBV4-2,TGTGCCAGCAGCCAAGAGGGGGGGACAACAAATTCACCCCTCCACTTT,CASSQEGGTTNSPLHF
.,TRBJ2-1,many,TRBV12-3/TRBV12-4,TGTGCCAGCAGTTTTGTGGGGGAGCAGTTCTTC,CASSFVGEQFF
.,TRBJ2-2,.,TRBV3-1,TGTACCAGCCAGTCCGGGCCTTCGGTCACCGGGGAGCTGTTTTTT,CTSQSGPSVTGELFF
TRBD2,TRBJ2-1,many,TRBV5-1,TGCGCCAGCAGCTTGTCCTCCCTAGCGGGGGGAAGGTTGCGGCAGTTCTTC,CASSLSSLAGGRLRQFF
.,TRBJ2-2,.,TRBV3-1,TGTGCCAGCAGCCAGGGTCCAGGGATCGGCGGGGAGCTGTTTTTT,CASSQGPGIGGELFF
.,TRBJ1-6,many,TRBV20-1,TGCAGTGCTAGAGATCCCACTCAGGGGCCACAATATAATTCACCCCTCCACTTT,CSARDPTQGPQYNSPLHF
TRBD1,TRBJ2-7,many,TRBV12-3/TRBV12-4,TGTGCCAGCGGGCGGGTACAGGGGGCCTCCTACGAGCAGTACTTC,CASGRVQGASYEQYF
.,TRBJ2-2,few,TRBV7-8,TGTGCCAGCAGCTCAACAGGGCCCGCGAACACCGGGGAGCTGTTTTTT,CASSSTGPANTGELFF
.,TRBJ2-1,many,TRBV14,TGTGCCAGCAGCCGAGGATTCTACAATGAGCAGTTCTTC,CASSRGFYNEQFF
.,TRBJ1-1,many,TRBV29-1,TGCAGCGTCGGACACCGGAACACTGAAGCTTTCTTT,CSVGHRNTEAFF
.,TRBJ2-3,many,TRBV5-1,TGCGCCAGCAGCACTAACACAGATACGCAGTATTTT,CASSTNTDTQYF
TRBD2,TRBJ2-1,few,TRBV7-2,TGTGCCAGCAGCTTAAGGACTAGCGGAGGGGGGAATGAGCAGTTCTTC,CASSLRTSGGGNEQFF
TRBD1,TRBJ2-7,few,TRBV3-1,TGTGCCAGCAGCCTGGGACAGGGGGTCGAGCAGTACTTC,CASSLGQGVEQYF
TRBD2,TRBJ2-1,many,TRBV28,TGTGCCAGCAGTTTTGGTCGTGGTGGCGGGAGGGCCAGCTACAATGAGCAGTTCTTC,CASSFGRGGGRASYNEQFF
.,TRBJ1-6,.,TRBV20-1,TGCAGTGCTGCGAGAACCACAGGGAGGGGTTCACCCCTCCACTTT,CSAARTTGRGSPLHF
TRBD2,TRBJ2-7,many,TRBV5-1,TGCGCCAGCAGCAGATCTAGCGGGAGCCTCAAAGCGCAGTACTTC,CASSRSSGSLKAQYF
.,TRBJ1-4,many,TRBV20-1,TGCAGTGCTAGAGCCGGGGGAGCAACTAATGAAAAACTGTTTTTT,CSARAGGATNEKLFF
.,TRBJ1-6,many,TRBV30,TGTGCCTGGAGTGTCTCAGGGGTGGGGTCACCCCTCCACTTT,CAWSVSGVGSPLHF
TRBD1,TRBJ2-7,few,TRBV20-1,TGCAGTGCTAGAGTTGTAGGGGGCGGCCTTTACGAGCAGTACTTC,CSARVVGGGLYEQYF
TRBD1,TRBJ2-1,many,TRBV7-7,TGTGCCAGCAGCTTAAGACAGGGGGTTGCATATGAGCAGTTCTTC,CASSLRQGVAYEQFF
TRBD1,TRBJ2-3,many,TRBV12-3/TRBV12-4,TGTGCCAGCGGACAGGGGGCAGATACGCAGTATTTT,CASGQGADTQYF
.,TRBJ2-2,.,TRBV4-1,TGCGCCAGCAGCCAAGAATCACCCACCGGGGGGCTGTTTTTT,CASSQESPTGGLFF